The next 9 T cell receptor beta chains were all read from a single sample in a study of beta chain features in type 1 diabetes (dated by TCRdb to the late 2010s). Preparation of the library involved the immunoSEQ multiplex PCR assay. The entire isolated RNA was reverse transcribed using the High Capacity cDNA Reverse Transcription Kit, and thus expressed TCRB transcripts were sequenced. Sourced from immuneACCESS, this table was stored by TCRdb with only in-frame sequences that have V and J called. A share of the clones is absent; for the studies checked, an unresolved V gene accounts for under half, and the remainder has no known explanation. Counted in this sample were under 400,000 clones; around 15% of them appeared once. Together, the top ten hold approximately 7% of the sample. The sample comprised central memory CD4+ T cells from blood. The source is a man under 40 in good health.

V gene TRBV6-6 combines with J gene TRBJ1-3; possibly TRBD1 for D (5 bases). The germline V gene encodes CDR1 MNHNY and CDR2 SVGAGI (reference sequence). The V gene lost 5 bases and the J gene lost 8 bases, with 7 bases spanning the gap. CDR3 size: 11 residues. CDR3 sequence (DNA): TGTGCCAGCAGTCCACAGGACACCATATATTTT. This encodes CASSPQDTIYF.

The chain joins TRBV9 to TRBJ2-3; 9 nucleotides align to TRBD2. V dropped 1 base and J dropped 0; count of bases not matched to a gene: 6. This CDR3 is built from 17 residues. CDR1 and CDR2 (germline): SGDLS, YYNGEE. Here the CDR3 DNA reads TGTGCCAGCAGCGTACTAGCGGGGACCTCTAGCACAGATACGCAGTATTTT. Encoded protein: CASSVLAGTSSTDTQYF.

This chain uses TRBV5-4 with TRBJ2-7, with D perhaps matching TRBD2 (5 bases). The CDR3 contains 12 residues. V shed 3 bases and J shed 6 bases, with 10 bases lying between them. Germline V gene sequence: CDR1 SGHNT, CDR2 YYREEE (reference sequence). The CDR3 nucleotides are TGTGCCAGCAGCTACCCCCTAGCCGAGCAGTACTTC. Translation: CASSYPLAEQYF.

The CDR3 DNA sequence: TGCAGCGTTGACAGTTTTAACTATGGCTACACCTTC. Translating gives CSVDSFNYGYTF. V and J are TRBV29-1 and TRBJ1-2; D is uncertain. The CDR3 spans 12 residues. Germline loops: CDR1 SQVTM, CDR2 ANQGSEA. V was shortened by 3 bases and J by 1 base, with 6 bases between the two germline ends. The whole variable domain, filled in from reference TRBV29-1 and TRBJ1-2, reads SAVISQKPSRDICQRGTSLTIQCQVDSQVTMMFWYRQQPGQSLTLIATANQGSEATYESGFVIDKFPISRPNLTFSTLTVSNMSPEDSSIYLCSVDSFNYGYTFGSGTRLTVV.

The gene calls are TRBV7-8 and TRBJ2-5; TRBD2 is a possible D gene (6 bases). V lost 4 bases to trimming and J lost 0 bases, with 12 bases between them. The CDR3 totals 15 residues. Germline CDR1 SGHVS, CDR2 FQNEAQ. The CDR3 DNA follows: TGTGCCAGCAGCTCCCTCTCGGGGGACCAAGAGACCCAGTACTTC. It translates to CASSSLSGDQETQYF.

This clone was seen at least ten times. V and J are TRBV7-2 and TRBJ1-6; tentatively, D is TRBD1 (5 bases). Germline lookup yields CDR1 SGHTA and CDR2 FQGNSA. The CDR3 extends over 14 amino acids. V was trimmed by 4 bases and J by 10 bases, leaving 14 bases between them. The CDR3 DNA follows: TGTGCCAGCAGCTCGACAGTTGTAAGGTCACCCCTCCACTTT. Amino acid sequence: CASSSTVVRSPLHF.

The rearrangement links TRBV27 to TRBJ2-5; D call uncertain. Germline V gene lookup returns CDR1 MNHEY and CDR2 SMNVEV (reference sequence). CDR3 size: 11 residues. V lost 5 bases to trimming and J lost 3 bases, with 4 bases between them. As DNA, the CDR3 is TGTGCCAGCAGTCCAAAAGAGACCCAGTACTTC. This codes for CASSPKETQYF.

This clone was found a few times. This chain connects TRBV2 to TRBJ2-5; no firm D call. The CDR3 has 11 residues. Trimming shortened V by 6 bases and J by 7 bases, and 9 bases separated the two germline ends. CDR1 is SNHLY, CDR2 FYNNEI, per germline. This CDR3 reads CASSRMGTQYF. In DNA form, the CDR3 reads TGTGCCAGCAGCCGTATGGGGACCCAGTACTTC.

The V and J genes are TRBV5-4 and TRBJ2-7, with a possible D match to TRBD1 (6 bases). The CDR3 totals 13 residues. Trimming took 5 bases from V and 2 from J, leaving 11 bases between them. CDR1 and CDR2 from the germline V gene are SGHNT and YYREEE (reference sequence). CDR3 sequence (DNA): TGTGCCAGCAGTGTGGACAGTGCCTACGAGCAGTACTTC. Its protein product is CASSVDSAYEQYF.